This T cell receptor (beta chain) is drawn from a study of T-cell memory formation after mild COVID-19 (dated by TCRdb to the early 2020s). For context, the study as a whole: TCR sequence clusters from the two donors were largely donor specific. T-cell clones expanding and contracting after mild COVID-19 in a couple of donors were tracked by longitudinal TCRalpha and TCRbeta repertoire sequencing. The cohort comprised two young, previously healthy adult volunteers, one female and one male.

The research as a whole found: SARS-CoV-2 specificity of the second-wave clones peaking on day 37 was not confirmed. The detection of some responding clones in pre-infection memory suggests that pre-existing cross-reactive memory T cells joined the SARS-CoV-2 response. Balanced CD4/CD8 phenotypes were observed for clones contracting from day 15 to 85, whereas a bias towards CD4+ was observed for a second wave of clones expanding from day 15 to 37. The study included only a couple of mild cases, and larger cohorts that include severe cases with pre-infection samples were judged to be necessary. Contracting CD4+ clones were located mainly in the CM and EM memory subsets, whereas CD8+ clones were found to be enriched in EMRA.

TCRdb names Illumina NovaSeq 6000 as the instrument used. cDNA libraries for TCRalpha and TCRbeta were prepared by 5'RACE using constant-segment primers, with sample barcodes and unique molecular identifiers added. RNA was extracted from every sample with Trizol reagent. Library amplification was performed in two PCR steps, and a second sample barcode and Illumina TruSeq adapters were introduced in the second step. The libraries were sequenced on an Illumina NovaSeq using 2 x 150 bp paired-end reads. As for how the authors treated the data: With migec v1.2.7, reads were demultiplexed and then collapsed into UMI-guided consensus sequences. Using mixcr v2.1.11, UMI consensuses were aligned to TRA and TRB V and J templates and then assembled into clonotypes. Expanded or contracted clonotypes were those called significant by both edgeR and NoisET, with noise models trained on biological replicates. For edgeR calls, the cutoffs were a false discovery rate-adjusted p below 0.01 and a log2 fold-change threshold of 1. As an exploratory analysis of dynamics, PCA with hierarchical clustering was applied to max-normalized trajectories of the 1000 most abundant clonotypes. The CD4 or CD8 phenotype of responding clones was assigned using the separately sequenced CD4+ and CD8+ repertoires. In TCRdb, the public reads were trimmed at Q25 with fastp and aligned with MiXCR, with productive beta chains retained. Entries are consolidated by CDR3 protein sequence, retaining the most common genes and DNA. The V and J calls, along with clone size, are taken from TCRdb and not from the paper's own processing. This sample comprises 95,000 to 110,000 distinct CDR3 sequences, roughly 14% of them detected only once. Less than 45% of the sample rests with the top ten.

V is reduced by 1 base and J by 2 bases, leaving a spacing of 17 bases between them. Reading from cysteine to phenylalanine, the CDR3 counts 17 amino acids. The CDR3 DNA has 51 bases and is translated from base 1. In the germline V gene (reference sequence), CDR1 corresponds to LGHDT and CDR2 to YNNKEL. Ficoll-Paque density gradient centrifugation was used to isolate PBMCs. By share, this clonotype ranks as medium-sized (0.01 to 0.1%). No cognate antigen has been identified for it. The record has no base qualities; no much larger clone is one base away. The clonotype was recovered from a man aged 18 to 29 who had mild COVID-19 (a few samples of this study predate the infection). The sample titles of this study are shuffled in the database, so cell type and time point are left out; the donor was told from shared clones. This chain joins TRBV3-1 to TRBJ2-5; the D region possibly corresponds to TRBD2 (6 bases align). Sequencing input: PBMCs or a T cell subset sorted from them (not recorded which). The base sequence is TGTGCCAGCAGCCAAGTAGTGATAGCGGTGTCACAAGAGACCCAGTACTTC. It is translated as CASSQVVIAVSQETQYF.